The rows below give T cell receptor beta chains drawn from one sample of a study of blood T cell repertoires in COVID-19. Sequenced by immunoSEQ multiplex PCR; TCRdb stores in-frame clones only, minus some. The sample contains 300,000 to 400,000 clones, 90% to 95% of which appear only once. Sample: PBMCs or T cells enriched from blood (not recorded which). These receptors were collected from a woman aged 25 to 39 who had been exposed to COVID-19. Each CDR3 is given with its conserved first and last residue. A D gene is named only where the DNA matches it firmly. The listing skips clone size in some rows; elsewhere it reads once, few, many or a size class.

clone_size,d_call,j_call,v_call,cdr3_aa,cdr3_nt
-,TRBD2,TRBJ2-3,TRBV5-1,CASSVSGGAVDTQYF,TGCGCCAGCAGCGTCAGCGGGGGGGCGGTAGATACGCAGTATTTT
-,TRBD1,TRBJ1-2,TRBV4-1,CASSQELTGGVGYGYTF,TGCGCCAGCAGCCAAGAGCTTACAGGGGGCGTTGGGTATGGCTACACCTTC
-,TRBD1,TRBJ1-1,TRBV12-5,CASGPPGQGMGTEAFF,TGTGCTAGTGGTCCGCCGGGACAGGGGATGGGGACTGAAGCTTTCTTT
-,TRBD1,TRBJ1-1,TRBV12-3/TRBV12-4,CASSLDRENEAFF,TGTGCCAGCAGCCTGGACAGGGAAAATGAAGCTTTCTTT
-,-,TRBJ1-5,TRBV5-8,CASSLNGRVSYQPQHF,TGTGCCAGCAGCTTGAACGGCAGGGTGTCATATCAGCCCCAGCATTTT
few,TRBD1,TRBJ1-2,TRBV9,CASSVETGGNYGYTF,TGTGCCAGCAGCGTAGAAACAGGGGGAAACTATGGCTACACCTTC
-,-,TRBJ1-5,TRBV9,CASSGRARGQPQHF,TGTGCCAGCAGCGGTCGTGCGCGCGGTCAGCCCCAGCATTTT
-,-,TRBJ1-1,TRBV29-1,CSVVPGINTEAFF,TGCAGCGTTGTCCCAGGCATAAACACTGAAGCTTTCTTT
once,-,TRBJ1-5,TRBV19,CASSIQNSNQPQHF,TGTGCCAGTAGTATCCAGAATAGCAATCAGCCCCAGCATTTT
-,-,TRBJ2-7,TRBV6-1,CASSEYYRAHYEQYF,TGTGCCAGCAGTGAGTATTACAGGGCGCACTACGAGCAGTACTTC
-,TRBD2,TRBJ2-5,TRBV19,CASSGGTSGVQETQYF,TGTGCCAGTAGTGGGGGGACTAGCGGGGTCCAAGAGACCCAGTACTTC
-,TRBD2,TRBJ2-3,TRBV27,CASRPTLGAGEADTQYF,TGTGCCAGCAGACCCACGCTAGGAGCGGGGGAGGCAGATACGCAGTATTTT
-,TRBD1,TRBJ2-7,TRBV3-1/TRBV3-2,CASSPGTGRYEQYF,TGTGCCAGCAGCCCCGGGACAGGGAGATACGAGCAGTACTTC
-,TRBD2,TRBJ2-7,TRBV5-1,CASSPTLAGEQYF,TGCGCCAGCAGCCCGACGCTAGCGGGGGAGCAGTACTTC
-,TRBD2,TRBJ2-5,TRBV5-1,CASSRSSGGVQETQYF,TGCGCCAGCAGCCGCTCTAGCGGGGGGGTTCAAGAGACCCAGTACTTC
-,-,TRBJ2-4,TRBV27,CASSLRAGMNLAKNIQYF,TGTGCCAGCAGTTTACGGGCCGGGATGAATCTAGCCAAAAACATTCAGTACTTC
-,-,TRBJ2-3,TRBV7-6,CASSKGGRYTSTDTQYF,TGTGCCAGCAGCAAAGGTGGGCGTTACACTAGCACAGATACGCAGTATTTT
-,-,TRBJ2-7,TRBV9,CASSVVSGYEQYF,TGTGCCAGCAGCGTAGTATCGGGGTACGAGCAGTACTTC
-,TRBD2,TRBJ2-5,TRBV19,CASSPGRTSWETQYF,TGTGCCAGTAGTCCAGGAAGGACTAGCTGGGAGACCCAGTACTTC
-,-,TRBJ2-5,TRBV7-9,CASSLRREETQYF,TGTGCCAGCAGCTTACGCAGGGAAGAGACCCAGTACTTC
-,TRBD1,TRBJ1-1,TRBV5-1,CASTQFDRATEAFF,TGCGCCAGCACTCAATTCGACAGGGCCACTGAAGCTTTCTTT
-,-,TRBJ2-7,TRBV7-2,CASSWQGQASEQYF,TGTGCCAGCAGCTGGCAGGGGCAGGCCTCCGAGCAGTACTTC
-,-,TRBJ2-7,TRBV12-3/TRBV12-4,CASSILYEQYF,TGTGCCAGCAGTATTCTCTACGAGCAGTACTTC
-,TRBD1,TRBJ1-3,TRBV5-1,CASSSTGGPSGNTIYF,TGCGCCAGCAGCTCTACAGGGGGGCCCTCTGGAAACACCATATATTTT
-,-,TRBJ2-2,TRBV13,CASSPRTANTGELFF,TGTGCCAGCAGCCCCAGGACAGCGAACACCGGGGAGCTGTTTTTT
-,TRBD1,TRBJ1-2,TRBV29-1,CSVELGGNYGYTF,TGCAGCGTTGAACTAGGGGGCAACTATGGCTACACCTTC
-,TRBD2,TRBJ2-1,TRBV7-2,CASGFRSGGAEQFF,TGTGCCAGCGGTTTCCGGAGCGGGGGGGCTGAGCAGTTCTTC
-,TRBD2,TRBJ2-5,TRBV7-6,CASSPGGGSETQYF,TGTGCCAGCAGCCCCGGGGGGGGGTCTGAGACCCAGTACTTC
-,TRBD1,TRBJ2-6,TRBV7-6,CASTSRRGPGANVLTF,TGTGCCAGCACCTCACGCAGGGGGCCGGGGGCCAACGTCCTGACTTTC
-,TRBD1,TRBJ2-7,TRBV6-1,CASSEESQGQGVYEQYF,TGTGCCAGCAGTGAAGAAAGTCAGGGGCAGGGGGTTTACGAGCAGTACTTC
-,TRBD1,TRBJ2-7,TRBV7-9,CASSHPQRTGGPTYEQYF,TGTGCCAGCAGCCATCCCCAAAGGACAGGGGGACCCACCTACGAGCAGTACTTC
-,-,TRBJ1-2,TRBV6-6,CASSLSAGLVRYTF,TGTGCCAGCAGTCTGTCCGCGGGGCTGGTTCGCTACACCTTC
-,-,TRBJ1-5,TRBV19,CASSEVTVNQPQHF,TGTGCCAGTAGTGAAGTCACGGTTAATCAGCCCCAGCATTTT
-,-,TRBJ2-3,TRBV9,CASSVSPGVTDTQYF,TGTGCCAGCAGCGTATCCCCCGGGGTCACAGATACGCAGTATTTT
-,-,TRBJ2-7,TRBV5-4,CASSRDGGQGNNEQYF,TGTGCCAGCAGCCGTGACGGGGGGCAAGGAAATAACGAGCAGTACTTC
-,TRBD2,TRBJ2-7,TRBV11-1,CASSLGTSGPYEQYF,TGTGCCAGCAGCTTAGGGACTAGCGGACCCTACGAGCAGTACTTC
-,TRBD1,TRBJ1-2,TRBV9,CASSVEQGARYGYTF,TGTGCCAGCAGCGTAGAACAGGGGGCTCGCTATGGCTACACCTTC
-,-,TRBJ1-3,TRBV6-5,CASSYWAGSSGNTIYF,TGTGCCAGCAGTTACTGGGCAGGAAGCTCTGGAAACACCATATATTTT
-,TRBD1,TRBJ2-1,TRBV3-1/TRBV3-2,CASKISGTEEQFF,TGTGCCAGCAAAATTTCCGGGACAGAGGAGCAGTTCTTC
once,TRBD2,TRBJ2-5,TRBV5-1,CASSTSLAGAHFLLQETQYF,TGCGCCAGCAGCACCTCACTAGCGGGGGCCCACTTCTTACTACAAGAGACCCAGTACTTC
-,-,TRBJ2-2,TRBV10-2,CASSRRENTGELFF,TGCGCCAGCAGTAGGAGGGAAAACACCGGGGAGCTGTTTTTT
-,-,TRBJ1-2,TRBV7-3,CASSFGSNYGYTF,TGTGCCAGCAGCTTTGGCTCTAACTATGGCTACACCTTC